In its sample, the clone carrying this T cell receptor beta chain was seen a few times. The sample originates from a study of blood T cell repertoires in COVID-19. As for the study in general: COVID-19 samples collected from the United States, Italy and Spain covered acute and convalescent phases. Nucleic acid was either cDNA or gDNA, and it came from T cells, B-cell-depleted T cells, or PBMCs.

V shed 2 bases and J 4 bases; nucleotides not matched to a gene: 7. The CDR3 contains 15 residues. CDR1 is LNHDA, CDR2 SQIVND, per germline (reference sequence). Enrollees, about 18 to 89 years old, lived in approximately 25 US areas. Membership in each cohort depended on participant-reported clinical history. Sequenced by immunoSEQ multiplex PCR; TCRdb stores in-frame clones only, minus some. The repertoire consists of some 200,000 clones, with roughly 90% occurring once and the leading ten covering 2.5% to 3%. This chain joins TRBV19 and TRBJ2-7; TRBD1 matches 8 bases. The TCR sequence derives from a woman in her 30s who had recovered from COVID-19. Sequenced input: PBMCs or T cells enriched from blood (not recorded which). CDR3 DNA: TGTGCCAGTAGTATACGAGGACAGGGTGCGTACGAGCAGTACTTC. This gives the protein CASSIRGQGAYEQYF.